The rows below give T cell receptor beta chains drawn from one sample of a study of T cell repertoires in cytomegalovirus infection. In TCRdb, the reads were re-called with MiXCR into one record per CDR3 protein. Of about 440,000 distinct CDR3 sequences in the sample, approximately 32% were seen once. Sequencing was done on a sample of PBMCs. The receptors were sampled from a human donor in good health (CMV status not recorded). Some clones in this sample may be carry-over from other donors' samples. The CDR3 runs from the conserved cysteine through the conserved F or W. The D gene is left open where the match is weak. The size of a clone is reported for some rows only, either as once, few or many, or as a class for expanded clones.

v_gene	d_gene	abundance	j_gene	CDR3nt	CDR3aa
TRBV7-2	-	many	TRBJ2-5	TGTGCCAGCGGGTCCCAGAGGACCTCCGGGACGGAGACCCAGTACTTC	CASGSQRTSGTETQYF
TRBV19	-	-	TRBJ1-5	TGTGCCAGTAGTACCAAATGGGGGCCCCAGCATTTT	CASSTKWGPQHF
TRBV7-6	-	few	TRBJ2-7	TGTGCCAGCAGCTTAGAACCCGTTTCCTACGAGCAGTACTTC	CASSLEPVSYEQYF
TRBV7-9	TRBD1	-	TRBJ1-6	TGTGCCAGCAGCCGACTAGGACAGGACGATTCACCCCTCCACTTT	CASSRLGQDDSPLHF
TRBV25-1	TRBD1	few	TRBJ1-1	TGTGCCAGCTTCGCGCCAGGGGGCACTGAAGCTTTCTTT	CASFAPGGTEAFF
TRBV10-3	TRBD2	few	TRBJ2-1	TGTGCCATCAGGCCACTAGCGGGGGATAACAATGAGCAGTTCTTC	CAIRPLAGDNNEQFF
TRBV5-1	-	few	TRBJ2-3	TGCGCCAGCAGCTTGGTACAAATGCTCACAGATACGCAGTATTTT	CASSLVQMLTDTQYF
TRBV7-7	-	-	TRBJ1-5	TGTGCTAGCAGCTCGGAGGAAGGTCAGCCCCAGCATTTT	CASSSEEGQPQHF
TRBV5-4	-	once	TRBJ2-1	TGTGCCAGCAGTAAACAGCATAATGAGCAGTTCTTC	CASSKQHNEQFF
TRBV5-3	TRBD2	-	TRBJ2-7	TGTGCCAGCAAATACGGCTCGGGGGGCTACGAGCAGTACTTC	CASKYGSGGYEQYF
TRBV27	-	-	TRBJ2-5	TGTGCCAGCAGTTTAACTAGGTTAGGAGAGACCCAGTACTTC	CASSLTRLGETQYF
TRBV7-2	-	many	TRBJ2-4	TGTGCCAGCAGCTTAGACCCTTTCAGAGACAGAGCCAAAAACATTCAGTACTTC	CASSLDPFRDRAKNIQYF
TRBV6-5	-	many	TRBJ1-5	TGTGCCAGCAGTTACCCCCGGCAGGGAAGCAATCAGCCCCAGCATTTT	CASSYPRQGSNQPQHF
TRBV6-1	TRBD1	-	TRBJ2-7	TGTGCCTCGCTATCTGGACAGGGAATAACCTACGAGCAGTACTTC	CASLSGQGITYEQYF
TRBV15	TRBD2	-	TRBJ2-5	TGTGCCACCAGCAGAGATCCTAGCGGGGGGTTGTTAGAGACCCAGTACTTC	CATSRDPSGGLLETQYF
TRBV3-1	-	-	TRBJ2-6	TGTGCCAGCAGACGTGATGGAGGGGCCAACGTCCTGACTTTC	CASRRDGGANVLTF
TRBV12-5	TRBD1	-	TRBJ1-1	TGTGCTAGTGGTTTATACGATCACCGGACAGGAAGGGGTATGAACACTGAAGCTTTCTTT	CASGLYDHRTGRGMNTEAFF
TRBV7-6	-	few	TRBJ2-5	TGTGCCAGCAGCTTCAGGGCCAAAGAGACCCAGTACTTC	CASSFRAKETQYF
TRBV15	TRBD2	-	TRBJ2-7	TGTGCCACCAGCAGAGACCCCACTCCGGGACTAGCGGGGGAATTCTCCTACGAGCAGTACTTC	CATSRDPTPGLAGEFSYEQYF
TRBV6-1	-	many	TRBJ2-6	TGTGCCAGCAGTCCCGGGGCCTCTGGGGCCAACGTCCTGACTTTC	CASSPGASGANVLTF
TRBV7-2	-	-	TRBJ2-3	TGTGCCAGCAGCTTAGGTGGGACTAGCACAGATACGCAGTATTTT	CASSLGGTSTDTQYF
TRBV20-1	TRBD2	-	TRBJ2-7	TGCAGTGCGAGGAGCGGGGGGTACGAGCAGTACTTC	CSARSGGYEQYF
TRBV12-3/TRBV12-4	-	many	TRBJ1-5	TGTGCCAGCAGTCCACGACCGGGCCAGAATCAGCCCCAGCATTTT	CASSPRPGQNQPQHF
TRBV6-1	TRBD2	few	TRBJ2-2	TGTGCCAGCAGTGTCAAGACTAGCCCCGGGGAGCTGTTTTTT	CASSVKTSPGELFF
TRBV6-6	TRBD1	-	TRBJ1-5	TGTGCCAGCAGTTACTTGACAGGGGTTGGTAGCAATCAGCCCCAGCATTTT	CASSYLTGVGSNQPQHF
TRBV4-2	TRBD1	-	TRBJ2-7	TGTGCCAGCAGCCAGGGGACAGGACAGTACGAGCAGTACTTC	CASSQGTGQYEQYF
TRBV12-3/TRBV12-4	-	many	TRBJ1-3	TGTGCCAGCAGCTTAGGGGGCTCTGGAAACACCATATATTTT	CASSLGGSGNTIYF
TRBV6-5	-	-	TRBJ1-1	TGTGCCAGCAGTTATAATCAGAACACTGAAGCTTTCTTT	CASSYNQNTEAFF
TRBV12-3/TRBV12-4	-	many	TRBJ2-2	TGTGCCAGCAGTTTAGATCAAGACACCGGGGAGCTGTTTTTT	CASSLDQDTGELFF
TRBV5-6	-	few	TRBJ1-1	TGTGCCAGCAGCCTTTACAACACTGAAGCTTTCTTT	CASSLYNTEAFF
TRBV6-1	-	-	TRBJ1-2	TGTGCCAGCAGTGAATTGAGTGGCAGGAGGTACTATGGCTACACCTTC	CASSELSGRRYYGYTF
TRBV20-1	-	-	TRBJ2-3	TGCAGTGCCACGGACCGGGACTTCACAGATACGCAGTATTTT	CSATDRDFTDTQYF
TRBV19	-	-	TRBJ2-7	TGTGCCAGTAGTATAGGAGGAGGGACCTACGAGCAGTACTTC	CASSIGGGTYEQYF
TRBV6-5	TRBD2	-	TRBJ2-3	TGTGCCAGCAGTTCCCGAGGCATAGCGGGGGCCTCAGGAGGGCGCACAGATACGCAGTATTTT	CASSSRGIAGASGGRTDTQYF
TRBV2	-	many	TRBJ1-5	TGTGCCAGCAGTGGACAGGCGAATCAGCCCCAGCATTTT	CASSGQANQPQHF
TRBV12-3/TRBV12-4	-	few	TRBJ2-6	TGTGCTTGCCTGGGGTCCTCTGGGGCCAACGTCCTGACTTTC	CACLGSSGANVLTF
TRBV12-5	TRBD1	few	TRBJ2-7	TGTGCTAGCTACCGGGACAGGGGGGTCCACGAGCAGTACTTC	CASYRDRGVHEQYF
TRBV19	TRBD1	-	TRBJ2-1	TGTGCCAGTACCGAGACAGGGGGCAATGAGCAGTTCTTC	CASTETGGNEQFF
TRBV12-3/TRBV12-4	-	-	TRBJ1-2	TGTGCCAGCAGCCCTAGCGGAGGCAGGGACCATGGCTACACCTTC	CASSPSGGRDHGYTF
TRBV6-2/TRBV6-3	-	-	TRBJ2-7	TGTGCCAGCAAAGGCCCCCCGGTTACCTACAAGCAGTACTTC	CASKGPPVTYKQYF
TRBV2	-	-	TRBJ1-6	TGTGCCAGCAGTGGGGGGGTTGGGAATTCACCCCTCCACTTT	CASSGGVGNSPLHF
TRBV12-3/TRBV12-4	TRBD1	many	TRBJ1-1	TGTGCCAGCAGTGATCCGGGACAGTTGAACACTGAAGCTTTCTTT	CASSDPGQLNTEAFF
TRBV7-9	-	-	TRBJ1-5	TGTGCCAGCAGCCAAGTCGGGGACGGCAATCAGCCCCAGCATTTT	CASSQVGDGNQPQHF
TRBV12-3/TRBV12-4	-	-	TRBJ1-1	TGTGCCAGCAGTTGGGGGGAGGGATGGAGGACTGAAGCTTTCTTT	CASSWGEGWRTEAFF
TRBV6-1	-	few	TRBJ2-5	TGTGCCACCGCAAAAGGGGGGGCCCAAGAGACCCAGTACTTC	CATAKGGAQETQYF